Listed below are T cell receptor beta chains from one sample, sequenced in a study of siplizumab effects on memory and regulatory T cells. Libraries were prepared by immunoSEQ multiplex PCR; TCRdb keeps only in-frame clonotypes and omits some of them. The table lists about 120,000 clones, over 85% of them singletons. Source material: non-Treg CD4+ T cells sorted from blood. These TCRs come from a human donor in good health. The CDR3 runs from the conserved cysteine through the conserved F or W. D genes are given only for firm matches. Where a row states a size, it is once, few, many or the class of an expanded clone; other rows omit it.

>-|TRBV5-1|few|TRBJ1-4
TGCGCCAGCAGTCTCGGGACCGATGAAAAACTGTTTTTT
CASSLGTDEKLFF
>-|TRBV9|-|TRBJ2-3
TGTGCCAGCAGCCAGGGCACAGATACGCAGTATTTT
CASSQGTDTQYF
>-|TRBV28|-|TRBJ1-3
TGTGCCAGCACCCGGGGACTCGAAGGAAACACCATATATTTT
CASTRGLEGNTIYF
>-|TRBV19|-|TRBJ2-3
TGTGCCAGTAGTATAGGCGGGGGCCGCTCCACAGATACGCAGTATTTT
CASSIGGGRSTDTQYF
>-|TRBV7-9|-|TRBJ1-4
TGTGCCAGCAGCACAACACAGGTGGCAACTAATGAAAAACTGTTTTTT
CASSTTQVATNEKLFF
>-|TRBV5-5|-|TRBJ1-1
TGTGCCAGCAGCTTGGATGTATATGGACTCATGAACACTGAAGCTTTCTTT
CASSLDVYGLMNTEAFF
>TRBD1|TRBV6-1|once|TRBJ1-4
TGTGCCAGCACCGTACAGGGGGCGCACGAAAAACTGTTTTTT
CASTVQGAHEKLFF
>-|TRBV11-2|-|TRBJ2-2
TGTGCCAGCAGCCTGGCCTACACCGGGGAGCTGTTTTTT
CASSLAYTGELFF
>-|TRBV19|once|TRBJ2-3
TGTGCCAGTAGTACCCAATTCAGGGGTATGTATACGCAGTATTTT
CASSTQFRGMYTQYF
>TRBD1|TRBV18|-|TRBJ2-1
TGTGCCAGCTCACCTTTGACAGGGGTTTACAATGAGCAGTTCTTC
CASSPLTGVYNEQFF
>-|TRBV11-3|-|TRBJ2-3
TGTGCCAGCAGCTTAACAGGTAGCACAGATACGCAGTATTTT
CASSLTGSTDTQYF
>-|TRBV6-5|-|TRBJ2-7
TGTGCCAGCAGCCGAACAGGGCGCCACGAGCAGTACTTC
CASSRTGRHEQYF
>TRBD1|TRBV5-1|once|TRBJ2-7
TGCGCCAGCAGCTGGGATCGGGACAGGCAGTACTTC
CASSWDRDRQYF
>-|TRBV6-5|-|TRBJ1-1
TGTGCCAGCAGTTACGAGGGGTACACTGAAGCTTTCTTT
CASSYEGYTEAFF
>-|TRBV2|-|TRBJ2-2
TGTGCCAGCACCATCCTCTCCGGGGAGCTGTTTTTT
CASTILSGELFF
>-|TRBV29-1|-|TRBJ2-4
TGCAGCGTCTGGCGTCCGGGGCTAGCCAAAAACATTCAGTACTTC
CSVWRPGLAKNIQYF
>TRBD1|TRBV19|-|TRBJ1-5
TGTGCCAGTAGCTCGGAGAGGACAGGGATTACTCAGCCCCAGCATTTT
CASSSERTGITQPQHF
>-|TRBV5-1|-|TRBJ1-4
TGCGCCAGCAGCTTGGCCTGGGCAGGCGCGAAACTGTTTTTT
CASSLAWAGAKLFF
>-|TRBV15|-|TRBJ2-1
TGTGCCACCCGAAGGAGTGACTGGATAATTAATGAGCAGTTCTTC
CATRRSDWIINEQFF
>TRBD1|TRBV10-2|once|TRBJ2-1
TGCGCCAGCAGAGCCCGGGACAGGGGATCCAATGAGCAGTTCTTC
CASRARDRGSNEQFF
>-|TRBV7-2|-|TRBJ2-7
TGTGCCTATGGAGGGCCGGGGGCCGGCGAGCAGTACTTC
CAYGGPGAGEQYF
>-|TRBV5-6|-|TRBJ1-5
TGTGCCAGCAGCTTCACAAGCAATCAGCCCCAGCATTTT
CASSFTSNQPQHF
>-|TRBV11-1|-|TRBJ2-1
TGTGCCAGCAGCACCCGACAGGGAGGGGATGAGCAGTTCTTC
CASSTRQGGDEQFF
>TRBD1|TRBV2|-|TRBJ1-5
TGTGCCAGCAGTGGACAGGGACAGGGGCAGCCCCAGCATTTT
CASSGQGQGQPQHF
>TRBD1|TRBV30|once|TRBJ1-1
TGTGCCTGGAGTGTCCCGACAGGGGGGCGGTTGGCTGAAGCTTTCTTT
CAWSVPTGGRLAEAFF
>TRBD1|TRBV12-5|-|TRBJ2-7
TGTGCTAGTGGTTTGCCAGGGGGCCTAGTTGTCCACGAGCAGTACTTC
CASGLPGGLVVHEQYF
>-|TRBV28|-|TRBJ1-6
TGTGCCAGCAGTTTAATGGACAAGAGGTCTTCACCCCTCCACTTT
CASSLMDKRSSPLHF
>TRBD1|TRBV5-1|-|TRBJ2-7
TGCGCCAGCAGCCCTACCGGGACAGGGATTGCCGAGCAGTACTTC
CASSPTGTGIAEQYF
>-|TRBV20-1|-|TRBJ1-1
TGCAGTACGAACACTGAAGCTTTCTTT
CSTNTEAFF
>-|TRBV23-1|-|TRBJ2-1
TGCGCCAGCAGTCGCTACGGGAAAGGGCAGTTCTTC
CASSRYGKGQFF
>-|TRBV18|once|TRBJ1-2
TGTGCCAGCTCACCACCTCAATTGCGCGGCTACACCTTC
CASSPPQLRGYTF
>TRBD1|TRBV4-1|-|TRBJ2-1
TGCGCCAGCAGCCAAGAAGGACAGGGCGGTGAGCAGTTCTTC
CASSQEGQGGEQFF
>-|TRBV30|-|TRBJ1-4
TGTGCCTGGAGTGGACAGGCCGGCGAAAAACTGTTTTTT
CAWSGQAGEKLFF
>TRBD1|TRBV30|-|TRBJ1-4
TGTGCCTGGTGTCCAGGGGGGGCTAATGAAAAACTGTTTTTT
CAWCPGGANEKLFF
>-|TRBV4-1|-|TRBJ2-7
TGCGCCAGCAGCCAGATAGCATCCTACGAGCAGTACTTC
CASSQIASYEQYF
>-|TRBV7-3|-|TRBJ1-1
TGTGCCAGCAGCTTAAATCACGGGGCCCCAAACACTGAAGCTTTCTTT
CASSLNHGAPNTEAFF
>-|TRBV2|-|TRBJ2-7
TGTGCCAGCAGTGATTACAGGGCGGGTGAGCAGTACTTC
CASSDYRAGEQYF
>-|TRBV6-6|once|TRBJ1-4
TGTGCCAGCAGTTACCAGGCCGTTAATGAAAAACTGTTTTTT
CASSYQAVNEKLFF
>-|TRBV11-2|-|TRBJ1-5
TGTGCCAGCAGCTTAGGACAGAGCAATCAGCCCCAGCATTTT
CASSLGQSNQPQHF
>-|TRBV19|-|TRBJ2-3
TGTGCCAGTAGCCAGGGGTGGCCAGATACGCAGTATTTT
CASSQGWPDTQYF
>-|TRBV5-1|-|TRBJ2-5
TGCGCCAGCAGCTTTGGGGGGATGGAGACCCAGTACTTC
CASSFGGMETQYF
>TRBD2|TRBV6-5|-|TRBJ2-5
TGTGCCAGCAGCTCTAGCGGGGAGACCCAGTACTTC
CASSSSGETQYF
>-|TRBV27|few|TRBJ1-6
TGTGCCAGCAGTCTTACCACTAATTCACCCCTCCACTTT
CASSLTTNSPLHF
>-|TRBV12-5|-|TRBJ1-1
TGTGCTAGTGGTTTGGCCCCAAATACGAACACTGAAGCTTTCTTT
CASGLAPNTNTEAFF
>TRBD2|TRBV5-1|-|TRBJ2-3
TGCGCCAGCAGCTTGGGGGCTAGCGGGCTCACAGATACGCAGTATTTT
CASSLGASGLTDTQYF
>-|TRBV18|-|TRBJ1-4
TGTGCCAGCTCCCCCGACAGAGCGAATGAAAAACTGTTTTTT
CASSPDRANEKLFF
>TRBD1|TRBV7-9|-|TRBJ1-2
TGTGCCAGCAGCTCCTTTCACAGGGGAGACTATGGCTACACCTTC
CASSSFHRGDYGYTF
>-|TRBV18|-|TRBJ2-1
TGTGCCAGCTCACCACCTCTCGACGGGGCGAGCTCCTACAATGAGCAGTTCTTC
CASSPPLDGASSYNEQFF
>-|TRBV7-3|-|TRBJ2-3
TGTGCCAGCAGCTTAGAAGGGACCCCAGATACGCAGTATTTT
CASSLEGTPDTQYF
>-|TRBV6-1|-|TRBJ1-3
TGTGCCAGCAGTGAAGCACAGGGAAACACCATATATTTT
CASSEAQGNTIYF
>-|TRBV5-6|-|TRBJ2-6
TGTGCCAGCAGGATTGGGGGTTCCTCTGGGGCCAACGTCCTGACTTTC
CASRIGGSSGANVLTF
>TRBD1|TRBV7-9|few|TRBJ1-1
TGTGCCAGCAGCTTAGGACAGGGATTAAACACTGAAGCTTTCTTT
CASSLGQGLNTEAFF
>-|TRBV4-1|-|TRBJ2-7
TGCGCCAGCAGCCAAGAGGCCTCTCCAAGAGGTTACGAGCAGTACTTC
CASSQEASPRGYEQYF
>TRBD1|TRBV5-1|-|TRBJ2-6
TGCGCCAGCAGAGATACAGGGGGCTCTGGGGCCAACGTCCTGACTTTC
CASRDTGGSGANVLTF
>-|TRBV18|-|TRBJ2-7
TGTGCCAGCTCACCACCCACGGACCAGGTATCCGAGCAGTACTTC
CASSPPTDQVSEQYF
>-|TRBV5-4|-|TRBJ1-2
TGTGCCAGCAGCTTGTCTCGGCGATTCCTTTATGGCTACACCTTC
CASSLSRRFLYGYTF
>-|TRBV27|-|TRBJ1-6
TGTGCCAGCAGTTTGGCCGGCCCTTATAATTCACCCCTCCACTTT
CASSLAGPYNSPLHF
>-|TRBV7-9|-|TRBJ1-4
TGTGCCAGCAGCTCCGATCGGGGGAATGAAAAACTGTTTTTT
CASSSDRGNEKLFF